This T cell receptor beta chain emerged from a study of neurological immune-mediated disorders. Study observations and caveats: None of the CDR3 amino acid sequences of expanded clones recurred across subjects, suggesting private repertoires in all groups.

Details on this clonotype: The antigen is not known.

CDR1 and CDR2 from the germline V gene are DFQATT and SNEGSKA (reference sequence). The CDR3 spans 13 residues. Trimming stripped 6 bases from V and 0 bases from J, with 11 bases between. 5'RACE employing 10-nucleotide random UMIs yielded the cDNA. Sequencing runs each yielded over 200 million TCR-beta sequences from 15-18 subjects. TCRdb redid the calling of the 5' RACE reads with MiXCR, one entry per CDR3 protein. Of 30,000 to 35,000 distinct CDR3 sequences listed, 20% to 25% were seen once; the top ten hold roughly 30%. The TCR comes from a man in his forties or fifties with HTLV-1-associated myelopathy (HAM/TSP). The chain is built from TRBV20-1 and TRBJ1-2; D not resolved. The material sequenced was CD4+ T cells from blood. In nucleotides, the CDR3 is TGCAGTGCGGAACAAACAGCTAACTATGGCTACACCTTC. Residues: CSAEQTANYGYTF.